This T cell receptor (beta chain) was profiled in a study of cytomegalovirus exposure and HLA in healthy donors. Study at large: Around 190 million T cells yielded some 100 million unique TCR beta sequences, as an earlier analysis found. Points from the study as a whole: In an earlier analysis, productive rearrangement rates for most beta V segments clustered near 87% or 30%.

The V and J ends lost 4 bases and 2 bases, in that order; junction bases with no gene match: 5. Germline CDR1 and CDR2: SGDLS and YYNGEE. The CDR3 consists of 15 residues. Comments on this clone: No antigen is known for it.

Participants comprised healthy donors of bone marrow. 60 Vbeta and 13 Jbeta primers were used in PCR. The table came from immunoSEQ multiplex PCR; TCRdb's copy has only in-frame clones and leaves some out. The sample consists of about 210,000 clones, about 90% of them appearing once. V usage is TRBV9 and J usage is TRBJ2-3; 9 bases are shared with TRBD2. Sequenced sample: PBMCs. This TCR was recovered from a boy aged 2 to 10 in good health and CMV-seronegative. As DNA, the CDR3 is TGTGCCAGCAGCCTTAGCGGGAGCCACACAGATACGCAGTATTTT. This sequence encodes CASSLSGSHTDTQYF.